This record concerns one TCR beta chain sequence. Germline CDR1 and CDR2: MDHEN and SYDVKM. This CDR3 contains 13 residues. The germline V and J ends were trimmed by 11 bases and 5 bases, with 19 bases remaining between them. The assay was immunoSEQ multiplex PCR, and TCRdb's table has in-frame clones only and misses some. Here the sample spans roughly 97,000 clones, around nine tenths being singletons. The source of the sample is a study of OX40 agonist ivuxolimab in advanced cancers. Study-wide background: Ivuxolimab, an agonist antibody against OX40 (CD134), was given to patients.

Sequenced here: CD4+ or CD8+ T cells sorted from blood, sampled in a trial of the OX40 agonist ivuxolimab. The V call is TRBV28, the J call TRBJ2-7; possible D gene TRBD1, 5 bases. The clonotype comes from an adult with an advanced solid tumor such as melanoma, head and neck, liver or kidney cancer. In DNA, the CDR3 is TGTGCCTCACAGGCGAGCGACCTCCACGAGCAGTACTTC. Translated: CASQASDLHEQYF.